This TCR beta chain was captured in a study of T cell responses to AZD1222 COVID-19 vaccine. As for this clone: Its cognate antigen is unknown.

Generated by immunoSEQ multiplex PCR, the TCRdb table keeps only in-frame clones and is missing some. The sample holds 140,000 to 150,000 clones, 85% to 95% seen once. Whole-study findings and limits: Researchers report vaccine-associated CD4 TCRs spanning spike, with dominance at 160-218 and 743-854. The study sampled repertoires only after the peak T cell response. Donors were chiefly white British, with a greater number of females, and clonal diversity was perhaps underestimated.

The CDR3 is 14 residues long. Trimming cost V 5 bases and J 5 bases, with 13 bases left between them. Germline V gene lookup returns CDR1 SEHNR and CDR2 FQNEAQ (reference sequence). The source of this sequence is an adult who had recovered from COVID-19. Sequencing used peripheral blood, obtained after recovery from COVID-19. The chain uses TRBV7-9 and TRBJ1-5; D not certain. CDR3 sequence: CASSPRTDDQPQHF. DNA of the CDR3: TGTGCCAGCAGCCCCCGGACCGACGATCAGCCCCAGCATTTT.